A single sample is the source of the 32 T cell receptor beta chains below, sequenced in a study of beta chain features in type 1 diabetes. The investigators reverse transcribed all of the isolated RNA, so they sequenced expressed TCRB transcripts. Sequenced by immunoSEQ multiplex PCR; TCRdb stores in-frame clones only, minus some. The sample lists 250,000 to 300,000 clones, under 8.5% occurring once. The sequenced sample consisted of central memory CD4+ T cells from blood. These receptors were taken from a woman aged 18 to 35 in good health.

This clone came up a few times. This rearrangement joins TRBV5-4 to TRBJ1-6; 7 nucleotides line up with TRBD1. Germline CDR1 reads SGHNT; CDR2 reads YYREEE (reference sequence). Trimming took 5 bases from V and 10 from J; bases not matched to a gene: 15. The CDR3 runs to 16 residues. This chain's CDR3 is CASSRIRDRSTSPLHF. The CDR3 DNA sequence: TGTGCCAGCAGTCGTATCCGGGACAGAAGTACCTCACCCCTCCACTTT. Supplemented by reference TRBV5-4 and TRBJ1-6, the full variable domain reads ETGVTQSPTHLIKTRGQQVTLRCSSQSGHNTVSWYQQALGQGPQFIFQYYREEENGRGNFPPRFSGLQFPNYSSELNVNALELDDSALYLCASSRIRDRSTSPLHFGNGTRLTVT.

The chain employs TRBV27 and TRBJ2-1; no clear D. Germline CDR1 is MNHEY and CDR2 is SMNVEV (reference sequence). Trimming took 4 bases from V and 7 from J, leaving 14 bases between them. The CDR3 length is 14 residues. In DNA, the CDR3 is TGTGCCAGCAGTTCGAAAGAGCCTAGGAATGAGCAGTTCTTC. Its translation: CASSSKEPRNEQFF.

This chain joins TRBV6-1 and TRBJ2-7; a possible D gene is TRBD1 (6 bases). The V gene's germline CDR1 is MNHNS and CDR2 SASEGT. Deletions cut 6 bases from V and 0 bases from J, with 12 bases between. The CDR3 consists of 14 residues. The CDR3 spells CASSRTVTSYEQYV. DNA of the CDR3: TGTGCCAGCAGCCGGACAGTGACCTCCTACGAGCAGTACGTC.

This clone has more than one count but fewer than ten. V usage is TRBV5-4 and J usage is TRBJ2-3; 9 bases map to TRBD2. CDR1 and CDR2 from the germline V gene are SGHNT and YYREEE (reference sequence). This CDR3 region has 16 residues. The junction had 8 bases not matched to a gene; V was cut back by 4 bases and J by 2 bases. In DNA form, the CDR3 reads TGTGCCAGCAGCCCCTCCGGCGGGAGGGCCACAGATACGCAGTATTTT. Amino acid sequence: CASSPSGGRATDTQYF.

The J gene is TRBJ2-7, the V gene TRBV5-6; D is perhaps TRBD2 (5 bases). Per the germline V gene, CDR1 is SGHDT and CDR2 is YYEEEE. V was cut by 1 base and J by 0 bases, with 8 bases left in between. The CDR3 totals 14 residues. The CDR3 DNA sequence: TGTGCCAGCAGCTTGACCGGGGTCTCCTACGAGCAGTACGTC. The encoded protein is CASSLTGVSYEQYV.

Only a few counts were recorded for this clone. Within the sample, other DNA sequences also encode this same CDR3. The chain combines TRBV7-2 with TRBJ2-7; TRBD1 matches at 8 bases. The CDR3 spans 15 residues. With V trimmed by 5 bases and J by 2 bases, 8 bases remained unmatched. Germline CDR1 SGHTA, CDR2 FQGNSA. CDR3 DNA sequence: TGTGCCAGCAGCCCAGACAGGGGTCGCCCCTACGAGCAGTACGTC. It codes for CASSPDRGRPYEQYV.

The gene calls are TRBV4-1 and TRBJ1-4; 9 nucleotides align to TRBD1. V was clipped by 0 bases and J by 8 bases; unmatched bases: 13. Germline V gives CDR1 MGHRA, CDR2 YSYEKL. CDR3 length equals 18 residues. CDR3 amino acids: CASSQELQLQGAKEKLFF. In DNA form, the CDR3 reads TGCGCCAGCAGCCAAGAACTCCAACTACAGGGGGCAAAAGAAAAACTGTTTTTT.

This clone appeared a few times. For the CDR3, the DNA is TGTGCCAGCAGCGATACAGGAGGCAATCAGCCCCAGCATTTT. Translating it yields CASSDTGGNQPQHF. The chain is built from TRBV7-9 and TRBJ1-5; possibly TRBD1 for D (5 bases). The CDR3 covers 14 residues. The V gene lost 5 bases and the J gene lost 2 bases, with 10 bases spanning the gap. Per the germline V gene, CDR1 is SEHNR and CDR2 is FQNEAQ (reference sequence).

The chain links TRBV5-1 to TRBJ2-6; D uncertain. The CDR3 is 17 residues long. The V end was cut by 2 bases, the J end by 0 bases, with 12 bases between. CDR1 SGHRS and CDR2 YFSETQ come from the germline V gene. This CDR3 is CASSLRASSSGANVLTF. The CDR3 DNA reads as TGCGCCAGCAGCTTAAGGGCATCAAGCTCTGGGGCCAACGTCCTGACTTTC.

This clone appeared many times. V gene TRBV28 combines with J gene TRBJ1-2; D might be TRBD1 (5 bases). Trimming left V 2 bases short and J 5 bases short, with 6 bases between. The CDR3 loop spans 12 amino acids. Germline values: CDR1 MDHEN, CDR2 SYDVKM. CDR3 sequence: CASSLRGYGYTF. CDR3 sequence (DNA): TGTGCCAGCAGTTTAAGGGGATATGGCTACACCTTC.

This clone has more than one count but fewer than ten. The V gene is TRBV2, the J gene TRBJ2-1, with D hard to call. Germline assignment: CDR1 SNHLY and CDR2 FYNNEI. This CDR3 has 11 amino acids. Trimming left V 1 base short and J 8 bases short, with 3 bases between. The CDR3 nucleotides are TGTGCCAGCAGTGAAGTGGATGAGCAGTTCTTC. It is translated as CASSEVDEQFF.

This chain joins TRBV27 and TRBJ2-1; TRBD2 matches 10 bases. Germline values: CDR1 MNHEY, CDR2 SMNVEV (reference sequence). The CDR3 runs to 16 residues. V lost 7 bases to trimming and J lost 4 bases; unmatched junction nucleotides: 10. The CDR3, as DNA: TGTGCCAGCATGGGGAGTAGCGGGGGGATTTACAATGAGCAGTTCTTC. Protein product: CASMGSSGGIYNEQFF.

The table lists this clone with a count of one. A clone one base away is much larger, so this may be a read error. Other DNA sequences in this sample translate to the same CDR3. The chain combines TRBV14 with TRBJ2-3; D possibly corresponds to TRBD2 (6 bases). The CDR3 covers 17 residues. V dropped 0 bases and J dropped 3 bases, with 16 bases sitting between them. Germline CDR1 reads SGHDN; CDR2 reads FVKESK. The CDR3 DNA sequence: TGTGCCAGCAGCCAAGATCTGGGACTTTCCCCTACAGATACGCAGTATTTT. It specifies CASSQDLGLSPTDTQYF.

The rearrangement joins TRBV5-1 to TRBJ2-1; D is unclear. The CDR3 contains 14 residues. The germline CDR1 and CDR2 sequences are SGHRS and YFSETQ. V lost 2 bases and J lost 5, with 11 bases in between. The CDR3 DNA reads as TGCGCCAGCAGCTTTGGTAACCTGCACAATGAGCAGTTCTTC. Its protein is CASSFGNLHNEQFF.

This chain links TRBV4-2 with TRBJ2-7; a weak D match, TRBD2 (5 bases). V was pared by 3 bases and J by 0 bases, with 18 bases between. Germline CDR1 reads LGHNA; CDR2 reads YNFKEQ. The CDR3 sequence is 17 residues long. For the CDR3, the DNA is TGTGCCAGCAGCCAGTTACTCGGCCCGGGGTCCTCCTACGAGCAGTACTTC. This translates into CASSQLLGPGSSYEQYF.

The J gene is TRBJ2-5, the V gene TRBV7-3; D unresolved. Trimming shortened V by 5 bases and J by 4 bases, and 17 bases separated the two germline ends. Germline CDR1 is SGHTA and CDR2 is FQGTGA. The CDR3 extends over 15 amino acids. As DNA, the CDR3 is TGTGCCAGCAGCGGATCCAAAGGGTCACCAGAGACCCAGTACTTC. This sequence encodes CASSGSKGSPETQYF.

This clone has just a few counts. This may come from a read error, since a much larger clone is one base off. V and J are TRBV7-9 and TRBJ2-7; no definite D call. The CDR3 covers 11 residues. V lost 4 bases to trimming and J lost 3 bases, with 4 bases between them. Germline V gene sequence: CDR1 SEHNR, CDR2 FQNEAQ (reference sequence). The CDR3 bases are TGTGCCAGCAGCTCGTTCTACGAGCAGTACTTC. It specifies CASSSFYEQYF.

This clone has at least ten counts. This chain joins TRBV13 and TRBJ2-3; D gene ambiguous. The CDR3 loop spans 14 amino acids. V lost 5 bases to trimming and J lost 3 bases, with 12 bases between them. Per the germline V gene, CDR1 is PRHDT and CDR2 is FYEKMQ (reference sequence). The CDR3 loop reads CASSLQSLTDTQYF. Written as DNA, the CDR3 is TGTGCCAGCAGCCTACAGAGTTTGACAGATACGCAGTATTTT.

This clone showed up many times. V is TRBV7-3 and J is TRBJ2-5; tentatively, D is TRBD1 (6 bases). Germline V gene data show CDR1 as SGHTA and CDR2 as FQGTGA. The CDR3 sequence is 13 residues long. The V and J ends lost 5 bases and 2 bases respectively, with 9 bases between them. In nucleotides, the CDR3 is TGTGCCAGCAGCCGCGGACAGCAAGAGACCCAGTACTTC. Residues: CASSRGQQETQYF.

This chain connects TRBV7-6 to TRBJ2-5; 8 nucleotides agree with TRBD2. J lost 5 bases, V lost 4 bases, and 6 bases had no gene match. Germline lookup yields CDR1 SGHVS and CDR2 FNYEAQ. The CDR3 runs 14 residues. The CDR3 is CASSYGGADETQYF. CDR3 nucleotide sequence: TGTGCCAGCAGCTACGGGGGGGCGGACGAGACCCAGTACTTC.

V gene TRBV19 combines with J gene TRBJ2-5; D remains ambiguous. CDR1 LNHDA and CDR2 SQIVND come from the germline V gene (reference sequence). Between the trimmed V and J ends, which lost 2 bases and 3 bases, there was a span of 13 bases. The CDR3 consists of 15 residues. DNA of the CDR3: TGTGCCAGTAGTATATATACGGGTGCCAAAGAGACCCAGTACTTC. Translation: CASSIYTGAKETQYF.

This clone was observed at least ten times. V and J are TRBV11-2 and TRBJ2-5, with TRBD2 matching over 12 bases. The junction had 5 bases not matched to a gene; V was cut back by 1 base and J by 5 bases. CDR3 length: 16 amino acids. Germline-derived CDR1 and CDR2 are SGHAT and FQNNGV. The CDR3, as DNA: TGTGCCAGCAGCTTAGGCCCGACTAGCGGGGGCGAGACCCAGTACTTC. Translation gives CASSLGPTSGGETQYF.

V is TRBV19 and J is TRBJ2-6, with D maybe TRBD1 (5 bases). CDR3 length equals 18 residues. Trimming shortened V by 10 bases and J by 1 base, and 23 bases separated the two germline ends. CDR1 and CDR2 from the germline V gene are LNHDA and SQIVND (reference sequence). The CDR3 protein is CAIPKRTSNLSGANVLTF. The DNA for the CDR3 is TGTGCCATTCCAAAAAGGACATCTAACCTTTCTGGGGCCAACGTCCTGACTTTC.

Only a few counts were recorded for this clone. The CDR3 here is CASSLDRDRGCEQYV. CDR3 nucleotides: TGCGCCAGCAGCTTGGACCGGGACAGGGGCTGCGAGCAGTACGTC. This rearrangement joins TRBV5-1 to TRBJ2-7; 10 bases line up with TRBD1. The CDR3 is 15 amino acids. V shed 0 bases and J 6 bases; nucleotides not matched to a gene: 6. CDR1 is SGHRS, CDR2 YFSETQ, per germline.

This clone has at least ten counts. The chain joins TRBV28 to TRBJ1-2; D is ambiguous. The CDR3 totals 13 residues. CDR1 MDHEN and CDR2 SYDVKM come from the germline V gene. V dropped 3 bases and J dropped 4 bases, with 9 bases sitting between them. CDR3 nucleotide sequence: TGTGCCAGCAGTTTCGGGGTTGTCTATGGCTACACCTTC. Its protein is CASSFGVVYGYTF.

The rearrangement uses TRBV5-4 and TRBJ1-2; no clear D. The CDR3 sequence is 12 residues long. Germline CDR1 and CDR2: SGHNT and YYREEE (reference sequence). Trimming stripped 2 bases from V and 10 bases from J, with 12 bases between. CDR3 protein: CASSFRVSDYTF. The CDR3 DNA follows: TGTGCCAGCAGCTTTAGAGTTAGTGACTACACCTTC. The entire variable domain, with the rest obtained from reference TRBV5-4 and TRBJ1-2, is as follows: ETGVTQSPTHLIKTRGQQVTLRCSSQSGHNTVSWYQQALGQGPQFIFQYYREEENGRGNFPPRFSGLQFPNYSSELNVNALELDDSALYLCASSFRVSDYTFGSGTRLTVV.

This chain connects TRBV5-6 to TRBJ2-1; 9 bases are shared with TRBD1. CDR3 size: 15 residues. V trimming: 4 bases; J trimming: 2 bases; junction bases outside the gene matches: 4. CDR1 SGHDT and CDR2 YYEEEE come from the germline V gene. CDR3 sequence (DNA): TGTGCCAGCAGCGACCGGGACAGGGCCTACAATGAGCAGTTCTTC. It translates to CASSDRDRAYNEQFF.

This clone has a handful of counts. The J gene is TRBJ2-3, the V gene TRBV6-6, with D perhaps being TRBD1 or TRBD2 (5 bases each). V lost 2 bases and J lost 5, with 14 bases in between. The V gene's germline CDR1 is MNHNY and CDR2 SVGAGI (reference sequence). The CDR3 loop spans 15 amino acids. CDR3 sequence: CASSYQGTGRDTQYF. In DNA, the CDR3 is TGTGCCAGCAGTTACCAGGGAACGGGGCGAGATACGCAGTATTTT.

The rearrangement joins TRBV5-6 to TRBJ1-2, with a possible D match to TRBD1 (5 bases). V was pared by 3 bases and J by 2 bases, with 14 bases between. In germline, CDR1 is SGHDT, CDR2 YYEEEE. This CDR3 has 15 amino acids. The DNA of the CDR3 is TGTGCCAGCAGCTCCCCCGGCGGACACAACTATGGCTACACCTTC. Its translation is CASSSPGGHNYGYTF.

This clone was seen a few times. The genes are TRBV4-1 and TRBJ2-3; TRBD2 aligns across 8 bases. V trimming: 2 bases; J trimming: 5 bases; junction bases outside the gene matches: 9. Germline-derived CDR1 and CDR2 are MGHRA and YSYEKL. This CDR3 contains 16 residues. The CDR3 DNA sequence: TGCGCCAGCAGCCAACAGCCGGGGGGGCAGGGAGATACGCAGTATTTT. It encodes CASSQQPGGQGDTQYF.

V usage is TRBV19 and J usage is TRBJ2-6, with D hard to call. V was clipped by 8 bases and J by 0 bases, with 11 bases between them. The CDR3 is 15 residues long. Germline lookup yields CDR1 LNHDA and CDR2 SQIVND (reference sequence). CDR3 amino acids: CASGDEASGANVLTF. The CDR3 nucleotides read TGTGCCAGTGGAGATGAGGCCTCTGGGGCCAACGTCCTGACTTTC.

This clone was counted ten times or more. This chain's CDR3 is CSVARTGKNIQYF. CDR3 sequence (DNA): TGCAGCGTTGCAAGGACAGGCAAAAACATTCAGTACTTC. The chain recombines TRBV29-1 with TRBJ2-4; 7 bases fit TRBD1. Germline assignment: CDR1 SQVTM and CDR2 ANQGSEA. The V segment lost 4 bases and the J segment 3 bases; nucleotides outside the gene matches: 3. This CDR3 region has 13 residues.